This note documents a single T cell receptor beta chain sequence. The antigen is unknown. Sequencing used immunoSEQ multiplex PCR; TCRdb keeps in-frame clones, though not all of them. In the table there are about 60,000 clones, 84% of which are singletons. Per germline, CDR1 GTSNPN and CDR2 SVGIG (reference sequence). V lost 7 bases and J lost 6; bases outside the gene matches: 2. CDR3 length: 11 amino acids. This sample is drawn from a study of lymphopenia after photon versus proton radiotherapy. General study results and limits: In patients who died, overall survival fell as post-nadir TCR diversity dropped more. Relative stability marked proton patients; photon patients lost diversity and naive cells. After the lymphocyte nadir, photon-treated repertoires showed oligoclonal expansion, especially of CD8+ Temra cells.

This chain connects TRBV30 to TRBJ1-2; TRBD1 aligns across 10 bases. This TCR derives from a man aged 60 to 69 with pancreatic cancer. The sequencing here drew on peripheral blood, taken from a patient treated with proton-based radiotherapy. CDR3 loop: CALDRGNGYTF. The CDR3 DNA reads as TGTGCCTTGGACAGGGGGAATGGCTACACCTTC.